This entry lists 7 T cell receptor beta chains sequenced from one sample in a study of blood T cell repertoires in COVID-19. The protocol was immunoSEQ multiplex PCR, while the TCRdb copy is restricted to in-frame clones and leaves out a portion. The data contain 97,000 or so clones, about four fifths of them singletons. Sequencing input: peripheral blood. These receptors were taken from a human donor in a cohort sampled during active COVID-19.

The chain recombines TRBV5-5 with TRBJ2-7; TRBD2 agrees at 7 bases. The CDR3 loop spans 17 amino acids. The germline CDR1 and CDR2 sequences are SGHKS and YYEKEE (reference sequence). J was trimmed by 0 bases and V by 2 bases; bases with no gene match: 11. The CDR3 loop reads CASSFTLSGPSSYEQYF. The CDR3 nucleotides read TGTGCCAGCAGCTTTACACTTAGCGGGCCGAGCTCCTACGAGCAGTACTTC. Based on the CDR3 plus reference TRBV5-5 and TRBJ2-7, the full variable domain is DAGVTQSPTHLIKTRGQQVTLRCSPISGHKSVSWYQQVLGQGPQFIFQYYEKEERGRGNFPDRFSARQFPNYSSELNVNALLLGDSALYLCASSFTLSGPSSYEQYFGPGTRLTVT.

This rearrangement joins TRBV5-1 to TRBJ2-1, with D tentatively TRBD1 (6 bases). Germline V gene sequence: CDR1 SGHRS, CDR2 YFSETQ. The CDR3 extends over 15 amino acids. Trimming took 0 bases from V and 9 from J, leaving 16 bases between them. The CDR3 is CASSLVVTGNGEQFF. The DNA of the CDR3 is TGCGCCAGCAGCTTGGTTGTGACAGGCAACGGTGAGCAGTTCTTC.

CDR3 bases: TGTGCCTGGAGTGTAGGGACAAACCAGCCCCAGCATTTT. Encoded protein: CAWSVGTNQPQHF. The chain combines TRBV30 with TRBJ1-5; D possibly corresponds to TRBD1 (6 bases). Germline V gene lookup returns CDR1 GTSNPN and CDR2 SVGIG (reference sequence). The CDR3 is made up of 13 amino acids. Trimming pared 0 bases from V and 7 bases from J, leaving 10 bases between.

The chain has TRBV11-2 and TRBJ2-2, with a weak D call TRBD1 (6 bases). Between the trimmed V and J ends, which lost 4 bases and 4 bases, there was a span of 13 bases. CDR3 length: 15 amino acids. Looked up from germline, CDR1 is SGHAT and CDR2 is FQNNGV. The CDR3 DNA follows: TGTGCCAGCAGCTCACAGGGAAGGCGCACCGGGGAGCTGTTTTTT. It encodes CASSSQGRRTGELFF.

The chain is built from TRBV5-1 and TRBJ2-1; no firm D call. The V end lost 0 bases, the J end lost 6 bases, and 10 bases lay between the germline ends. From germline, CDR1 is SGHRS and CDR2 YFSETQ. This CDR3 contains 14 residues. CDR3 nucleotides: TGCGCCAGCAGCTTGGCCCCAGGTGGCAATGAGCAGTTCTTC. Amino acids: CASSLAPGGNEQFF.

V and J are TRBV4-2 and TRBJ1-3; D is unresolved. Germline CDR1 reads LGHNA; CDR2 reads YNFKEQ. Between the trimmed V and J ends, which lost 1 base and 5 bases, there was a span of 9 bases. This CDR3 is built from 14 residues. The CDR3 sequence is CASSQAGQRNTIYF. The CDR3 DNA reads as TGTGCCAGCAGCCAAGCAGGCCAGAGAAACACCATATATTTT.

This sequence joins TRBV28 and TRBJ2-1, with 7 bases lining up with TRBD1. This CDR3 has 15 residues. Germline CDR1 reads MDHEN; CDR2 reads SYDVKM. Unmatched junction bases numbered 13, after V lost 7 bases and J lost 7 bases. The chain's CDR3 is CASIPPATGKNEQFF. The DNA for the CDR3 is TGTGCCAGCATCCCCCCGGCGACAGGGAAGAATGAGCAGTTCTTC. The full variable domain, its missing parts supplied by reference TRBV28 and TRBJ2-1, is DVKVTQSSRYLVKRTGEKVFLECVQDMDHENMFWYRQDPGLGLRLIYFSYDVKMKEKGDIPEGYSVSREKKERFSLILESASTNQTSMYLCASIPPATGKNEQFFGPGTRLTVL.